This entry lists 2 T cell receptor beta chains sequenced from one sample in a study of T cells in Graves' hyperthyroidism and ophthalmopathy. Amplification targeted TCR beta CDR3 regions from RNA transcripts. Researchers ran a first-round RT-PCR on the TCR CDR3 using the HTBI primer set. TCRdb re-called the multiplex PCR reads through MiXCR, storing one row per CDR3 protein. The sample comprises 250,000 to 300,000 distinct CDR3 sequences, approximately 17% of which are singletons, and around 55% rests with the top ten. The sequenced material came from blood. The receptors were sampled from a woman aged 60-75 years with Graves' ophthalmopathy.

This clonotype was recorded many times. V and J are TRBV27 and TRBJ2-3, with D maybe TRBD2 (6 bases). There are 16 residues in the CDR3. From germline, CDR1 is MNHEY and CDR2 SMNVEV (reference sequence). V shed 5 bases and J shed 2 bases, with 17 bases lying between them. CDR3 nucleotide sequence: TGTGCCAGCAGTCCCCATGGCAGGGAGGACACAGATACGCAGTATTTT. Amino acids: CASSPHGREDTDTQYF.

This clonotype came up many times. V gene TRBV6-5 combines with J gene TRBJ1-2; 7 bases are shared with TRBD1. Trimming at V came to 0 bases and at J to 6 bases, leaving 10 bases not matched to a gene. CDR1 is MNHEY and CDR2 is SVGAGI in the germline V gene. The CDR3 is made up of 16 amino acids. DNA of the CDR3: TGTGCCAGCAGTTACTCGAGGACAGGCAATCAAAATGGCTACACCTTC. This encodes CASSYSRTGNQNGYTF.